This TCR beta chain was sequenced in a study of beta chain features in type 1 diabetes. The CDR3 has 13 amino acids. Looked up from germline, CDR1 is MNHEY and CDR2 is SVGAGI. Trimming removed 8 bases from V and 8 bases from J, with 13 bases in between. Findings and limits, study-wide: There was a moderate but significant shortening of TCRB CDR3s in all four CD4+ subsets of Type 1 diabetes patients.

TCRB transcripts that were expressed got sequenced, as all of the isolated RNA had been reverse transcribed. The table came from immunoSEQ multiplex PCR; TCRdb's copy has only in-frame clones and leaves some out. The sample holds approximately 170,000 clones, 7.8% seen once. To note about this clone: Antigen unknown.

The sequenced material came from central memory CD4+ T cells from blood. This sequence was found in a woman in her thirties or forties with type 1 diabetes. The rearrangement links TRBV6-5 to TRBJ1-6, with D tentatively TRBD1 (5 bases). Here the CDR3 DNA reads TGTGCCAGCGGGGCCGATCTAGATTCACCCCTCCACTTT. Protein: CASGADLDSPLHF.